The sequence of this T cell receptor (beta chain) was determined in a study of T cells in Graves' hyperthyroidism and ophthalmopathy. In its sample, this clonotype was seen many times. RNA transcripts were the template for amplifying TCR beta CDR3 regions. First-round RT-PCR with HTBI primers amplified the TCR CDR3 region. TCRdb re-derived calls from the multiplex PCR reads in MiXCR, one entry per CDR3 protein. Among approximately 600,000 distinct CDR3 sequences listed, about 16% were seen once. Per germline, CDR1 MNHEY and CDR2 SVGEGT. This CDR3 contains 15 residues. V gave up 5 bases and J gave up 6 bases; unmatched junction bases: 8.

The sequence came from a woman in her 30s with Graves' hyperthyroidism. The sequenced material came from blood. V gene TRBV6-2 or TRBV6-3 combines with J gene TRBJ2-1; 9 bases map to TRBD2. The CDR3 coding sequence is TGTGCCAGCAGTCGACCAAGCGGGAGGTTCAATGAGCAGTTCTTC. It specifies CASSRPSGRFNEQFF.